This entry lists 6 T cell receptor beta chains sequenced from one sample in a study of long-term antiretroviral therapy in people with HIV (dated by TCRdb to between 2022 and 2023). Sequencing of the TRB variable region was done with the immunoSEQ hsTCRB v3.0 assay at survey level resolution. Imported from immuneACCESS, the table was reduced by TCRdb to in-frame sequences with V and J called. These copies leave out some clones; in studies compared against another copy, an unresolved V gene accounts for under half, and the cause of the remainder is not known. The sample records around 4,500 clones, roughly 91% of which are singletons. Of the sample, 6.1% is held by the ten largest clones. The material sequenced was unsorted PBMCs, taken 1.3 years after starting antiretroviral therapy. These receptors were obtained from a woman aged 50 to 60 with HIV.

This CDR3 is CASSLVPQVGETQYF. CDR3 sequence (DNA): TGCGCCAGCAGCTTAGTCCCACAGGTAGGAGAGACCCAGTACTTC. The V call is TRBV5-1, the J call TRBJ2-5, with D perhaps TRBD1 (5 bases). The CDR3 length is 15 residues. The germline V gene has CDR1 SGHRS and CDR2 YFSETQ. V gave up 2 bases and J gave up 4 bases, with 15 bases separating them.

The chain couples TRBV5-4 to TRBJ1-4; 9 positions agree with TRBD1. The CDR3 is made up of 15 amino acids. Per germline, CDR1 SGHNT and CDR2 YYREEE (reference sequence). The J segment lost 4 bases and the V segment lost 3 bases, leaving 4 bases of the junction unmatched. CDR3 coding DNA: TGTGCCAGCAGCTCGAACAGGGGGCTTAATGAAAAACTGTTTTTT. Translation: CASSSNRGLNEKLFF.

The rearrangement uses TRBV5-1 and TRBJ1-4; maybe TRBD1 (5 bases). Germline V gene lookup returns CDR1 SGHRS and CDR2 YFSETQ. This CDR3 region has 15 residues. The V and J ends lost 1 base and 0 bases respectively, with 7 bases between them. The CDR3 coding sequence is TGCGCCAGCAGCTTGTTAGGGGCAACTAATGAAAAACTGTTTTTT. This encodes CASSLLGATNEKLFF. Supplemented by reference TRBV5-1 and TRBJ1-4, the full variable domain reads KAGVTQTPRYLIKTRGQQVTLSCSPISGHRSVSWYQQTPGQGLQFLFEYFSETQRNKGNFPGRFSGRQFSNSRSEMNVSTLELGDSALYLCASSLLGATNEKLFFGSGTQLSVL.

The CDR3: CASPPWPQHF. For the CDR3, the DNA is TGTGCCAGCCCCCCGTGGCCCCAGCATTTT. The gene calls are TRBV27 and TRBJ1-5; D is unresolved. Germline CDR1 MNHEY, CDR2 SMNVEV (reference sequence). V was clipped by 8 bases and J by 9 bases, with 8 bases between them. The CDR3 consists of 10 residues.

The rearrangement joins TRBV30 to TRBJ1-6; the D is unclear. In germline, CDR1 is GTSNPN, CDR2 SVGIG (reference sequence). The V and J ends lost 2 bases and 10 bases respectively, with 21 bases between them. The CDR3 consists of 16 residues. The CDR3: CAWSRTGEPIWSPLHF. The CDR3 nucleotides read TGTGCCTGGAGTAGGACTGGGGAACCTATTTGGTCACCCCTCCACTTT.

V is TRBV29-1 and J is TRBJ1-2; D unclear. CDR1 SQVTM and CDR2 ANQGSEA come from the germline V gene. V was pared by 6 bases and J by 1 base, with 18 bases between. CDR3 length: 15 residues. The CDR3 reads CSVLVWNGVNYGYTF. CDR3 bases: TGCAGCGTGTTGGTCTGGAACGGAGTTAACTATGGCTACACCTTC.